Below are 15 T cell receptor beta chains sequenced from a single sample in a study of response to subunit inactivated influenza vaccine. A single record per CDR3 protein comes from TCRdb applying MiXCR to the RT-PCR reads. The sample records 430,000 or so distinct CDR3 sequences, roughly 9.8% being singletons. Sequencing was performed on PBMCs from blood, taken 45 days after vaccination. All receptors derive from a man aged 50 to 60 who received an inactivated influenza vaccine.

The chain is built from TRBV12-3 or TRBV12-4 and TRBJ2-7, with D tentatively TRBD1 (6 bases). The germline V and J ends were trimmed by 5 bases and 2 bases, with 19 bases remaining between them. The CDR3 is 16 amino acids. CDR3 protein: CASSTTLQGLAYEQYF. The CDR3 nucleotides read TGTGCCAGCAGTACAACTCTACAGGGATTGGCCTACGAGCAGTACTTC.

V and J are TRBV6-2 or TRBV6-3 and TRBJ2-5; D is ambiguous. The V and J ends lost 6 bases and 2 bases respectively, with 13 bases between them. In germline, CDR1 is MNHEY, CDR2 SVGEGT. The CDR3 loop spans 14 amino acids. The CDR3 DNA is TGTGCCAGCAGGGCAGAAACCTTTCAAGAGACCCAGTACTTC. Its translation is CASRAETFQETQYF.

J is TRBJ1-2 and V is TRBV27; a possible D gene is TRBD1 (6 bases). Per germline, CDR1 MNHEY and CDR2 SMNVEV (reference sequence). This CDR3 contains 13 residues. Trimming pared 5 bases from V and 4 bases from J, leaving 11 bases between. CDR3 sequence (DNA): TGTGCCAGCAGTCTCAGACAGGCCTATGGCTACACCTTC. This codes for CASSLRQAYGYTF.

This clonotype was seen only a few times. The chain uses TRBV4-2 and TRBJ1-4; D is possibly TRBD1 (5 bases). CDR3 length: 15 amino acids. Deletions cut 0 bases from V and 6 bases from J, with 11 bases between. Germline V lookup: CDR1 LGHNA, CDR2 YNFKEQ. CDR3 nucleotides: TGTGCCAGCAGCCAAGATCCCGGGGCGGATGAAAAACTGTTTTTT. This gives the protein CASSQDPGADEKLFF.

V usage is TRBV10-3 and J usage is TRBJ2-7; a weak D match, TRBD1 (6 bases). CDR1 and CDR2 (germline): ENHRY, SYGVKD. The CDR3 extends over 14 amino acids. V gave up 3 bases and J gave up 4 bases, with 13 bases separating them. The CDR3 region has the DNA TGTGCCATCAGTGATCCAGGGGAAGGTTACGAGCAGTACTTC. Protein sequence: CAISDPGEGYEQYF.

This clonotype was counted only a few times. The chain joins TRBV7-9 to TRBJ1-2; a possible D gene is TRBD1 (5 bases). Germline V CDR1 and CDR2: SEHNR, FQNEAQ (reference sequence). The CDR3 has 14 amino acids. V was pared by 3 bases and J by 6 bases, with 14 bases between. The DNA of the CDR3 is TGTGCCAGCAGCTTGGGAGAGGGACTCAATGGCTACACCTTC. Translating gives CASSLGEGLNGYTF. The full variable domain, with the rest looked up from reference TRBV7-9 and TRBJ1-2, is DTGVSQNPRHKITKRGQNVTFRCDPISEHNRLYWYRQTLGQGPEFLTYFQNEAQLEKSRLLSDRFSAERPKGSFSTLEIQRTEQGDSAMYLCASSLGEGLNGYTFGSGTRLTVV.

This clonotype was observed a handful of times. The J gene is TRBJ2-3, the V gene TRBV5-1, with 7 bases aligning to TRBD1. V trimming: 0 bases; J trimming: 3 bases; junction bases outside the gene matches: 4. The CDR3 has 15 residues. Germline V gives CDR1 SGHRS, CDR2 YFSETQ. CDR3 residues: CASSLGDRPTDTQYF. CDR3 bases: TGCGCCAGCAGCTTGGGGGACAGACCAACAGATACGCAGTATTTT.

This chain connects TRBV12-3 or TRBV12-4 to TRBJ2-5; 8 nucleotides match TRBD1. The CDR3 has 16 amino acids. J lost 5 bases, V lost 5 bases, and 13 bases had no gene match. The CDR3 sequence is CASSPYQGALRETQYF. CDR3 DNA sequence: TGTGCCAGCAGTCCCTACCAGGGGGCTCTTAGGGAGACCCAGTACTTC.

This clonotype was found once. The chain employs TRBV30 and TRBJ1-3; no clear D gene. V was pared by 1 base and J by 0 bases, with 4 bases between. The length of the CDR3 is 13 residues. The germline V gene has CDR1 GTSNPN and CDR2 SVGIG (reference sequence). For the CDR3, the DNA is TGTGCCTGGAGTGCAGGCTCTGGAAACACCATATATTTT. Translated: CAWSAGSGNTIYF.

The chain uses TRBV7-8 and TRBJ2-5; TRBD2 might be the D (6 bases). The CDR3 covers 15 residues. Germline assignment: CDR1 SGHVS and CDR2 FQNEAQ. V was cut by 1 base and J by 4 bases, with 13 bases left in between. CDR3 nucleotides: TGTGCCAGCAGCTTAGAGCTGGGAGGAAGAGAGACCCAGTACTTC. The encoded protein is CASSLELGGRETQYF.

The rearrangement links TRBV18 to TRBJ2-1; the D gene is possibly TRBD1 (6 bases). The germline gives CDR1 KGHSH, CDR2 LQKENI. V gave up 11 bases and J gave up 4 bases, with 21 bases separating them. This CDR3 contains 15 residues. The CDR3 reads CASQLRGSAYNEQFF. The CDR3 DNA reads TGTGCCTCACAACTCAGGGGAAGTGCATACAATGAGCAGTTCTTC. The variable domain in full, with the rest retrieved from reference TRBV18 and TRBJ2-1, is NAGVMQNPRHLVRRRGQEARLRCSPMKGHSHVYWYRQLPEEGLKFMVYLQKENIIDESGMPKERFSAEFPKEGPSILRIQQVVRGDSAAYFCASQLRGSAYNEQFFGPGTRLTVL.

In its sample, this clonotype was seen a few times. The chain is built from TRBV24-1 and TRBJ2-2; no firm D call. Looked up from germline, CDR1 is KGHDR and CDR2 is SFDVKD. The CDR3 runs to 16 residues. The V gene lost 1 base and the J gene lost 5 bases, with 13 bases spanning the gap. The CDR3 sequence is CATSDFGSRVTGELFF. In DNA form, the CDR3 reads TGTGCCACCAGTGATTTCGGCTCTCGCGTGACCGGGGAGCTGTTTTTT.

Only a few counts were recorded for this clonotype. This chain links TRBV4-3 with TRBJ2-2; 11 bases fit TRBD1. Germline V lookup: CDR1 LGHNA, CDR2 YSLEER. This CDR3 comprises 17 residues. V dropped 4 bases and J dropped 1; count of bases not matched to a gene: 5. The chain's CDR3 is CASSPRDRGVNTGELFF. The CDR3 DNA sequence: TGCGCCAGCAGCCCAAGGGACAGGGGGGTGAACACCGGGGAGCTGTTTTTT.

This clonotype was counted between two and nine times. This chain joins TRBV5-1 and TRBJ2-2, with D maybe TRBD1 (5 bases). CDR1 is SGHRS and CDR2 is YFSETQ in the germline V gene. The CDR3 consists of 17 residues. The V end was cut by 3 bases, the J end by 4 bases, with 19 bases between. The CDR3 protein is CASSWPKGQQLTGELFF. DNA for the CDR3: TGCGCCAGCAGCTGGCCCAAGGGGCAGCAGCTCACCGGGGAGCTGTTTTTT.

The chain recombines TRBV19 with TRBJ2-7; D might be TRBD1 (6 bases). The ends were cut back, 3 bases at V and 6 bases at J, with 15 bases in the middle. Germline V CDR1 and CDR2: LNHDA, SQIVND (reference sequence). The CDR3 is made up of 14 amino acids. The CDR3 loop is CASSIGQIRGEQYF. In nucleotides, the CDR3 is TGTGCCAGTAGTATCGGACAGATACGAGGCGAGCAGTACTTC.